These T cell receptor beta chains were read from a single sample in a study of blood T cells in healthy people across ages. TCRdb fed the 5' RACE reads into MiXCR, producing one record per CDR3 protein. This sample has approximately 1.5 million distinct CDR3 sequences, with approximately 42% found just once. The sequenced sample was blood. The receptors were sampled from a woman under 30 in good health. The CDR3 runs from the conserved cysteine through the conserved F or W. The D gene is left open where the match is weak. Not all rows give a size; the values are once, few, many and, for expanded clones, a class.

j_call,v_call,clone_size,d_call,cdr3_nt,cdr3_aa
TRBJ2-3,TRBV30,few,.,TGTGCCTGGAGTGCGGCAGGCGTCGCAGATACGCAGTATTTT,CAWSAAGVADTQYF
TRBJ2-7,TRBV10-2,.,.,TGCGCCAGCAGTGATGTTTCGGTCGAGCAGTACTTC,CASSDVSVEQYF
TRBJ1-1,TRBV14,.,.,TGTGCCAGCAGCCAAGGGTCCGGGGGGGGCGGCACTGAAGCTTTCTTT,CASSQGSGGGGTEAFF
TRBJ2-2,TRBV27,few,TRBD1,TGTGCCAGCAGACTCCGGGACAGGGGGCTGGTCGGGGAGCTGTTTTTT,CASRLRDRGLVGELFF
TRBJ1-2,TRBV12-3/TRBV12-4,.,.,TGTGCCAGCGACGGGACGGCATATGGCTACACCTTC,CASDGTAYGYTF
TRBJ2-3,TRBV28,.,TRBD2,TGTGCCAGCAGTTTCTCCCTTCTAGCGGAGTCCTTGACAGATACGCAGTATTTT,CASSFSLLAESLTDTQYF
TRBJ2-4,TRBV4-3,.,.,TGCGCCAGCAGCCAAGTTTCAGGGGTAGGGGCCAAAAACATTCAGTACTTC,CASSQVSGVGAKNIQYF
TRBJ2-7,TRBV12-3/TRBV12-4,.,.,TGTGCCAGCAGACTTGACCGAATAAGAACTTATGCACACTACGAGCAGTACTTC,CASRLDRIRTYAHYEQYF
TRBJ2-1,TRBV5-1,.,TRBD2,TGCGCCAGCCCGCCCCTTTCGGGAGGGCCCTACAATGAGCAGTTCTTC,CASPPLSGGPYNEQFF
TRBJ2-5,TRBV6-5,few,.,TGTGCCAGCAGTTACTCGATAGTGGAGACCCAGTACTTC,CASSYSIVETQYF
TRBJ2-5,TRBV7-8,once,.,TGTGCCAGCAGCTTAGGGGCTCGAGGGAATGAGCAGTACTTC,CASSLGARGNEQYF
TRBJ1-1,TRBV7-2,few,.,TGTGCCAGCAGCTTAGCGAAGGGGCAGGGGGCTTTCTTT,CASSLAKGQGAFF
TRBJ1-1,TRBV3-1,.,.,TGTGCCAGCAGCCAAGGGAATTTTAGAGGAATGAACACTGAAGCTTTCTTT,CASSQGNFRGMNTEAFF
TRBJ1-4,TRBV7-9,.,.,TGTGCCAGCAACGATGCTGGTGAAAAACTGTTTTTT,CASNDAGEKLFF
TRBJ2-3,TRBV7-9,few,.,TGTGTCAGCAGCAAACCATCAGATACGCAGTATTTT,CVSSKPSDTQYF
TRBJ2-7,TRBV6-6,few,TRBD1,TGTGCCAGCAGTTTCAAGGGACAGTTCTCCTACGAGCAGTACTTC,CASSFKGQFSYEQYF
TRBJ2-3,TRBV2,.,.,TGTGCCAGCAGGGCCCCGAGGAGGAGTAACACAGATACGCAGTATTTT,CASRAPRRSNTDTQYF
TRBJ1-4,TRBV7-9,.,.,TGTGCCAGCAGCTTTGACGGAACTAATGAAAAACTGTTTTTT,CASSFDGTNEKLFF
TRBJ2-3,TRBV5-1,.,.,TGCGCCAGCAGCTCGCGTCCCGGGGAAGATACGCAGTATTTT,CASSSRPGEDTQYF
TRBJ1-6,TRBV4-2,few,.,TGTGCCAGCAGCCAAGTAAACAGCTACCCACCCCTCCACTTT,CASSQVNSYPPLHF
TRBJ2-1,TRBV30,.,TRBD2,TGTGCCTGGAGTGTCTGGTTAGCGGGAGGTGATGAGCAGTTCTTC,CAWSVWLAGGDEQFF
TRBJ1-1,TRBV20-1,.,.,TGCAGTGCTAGAGTTGGACGTGGCGGGGCACTCTCGAACACTGAAGCTTTCTTT,CSARVGRGGALSNTEAFF
TRBJ2-7,TRBV29-1,.,.,TGCAGCGTGTCGGGACCGTCCTACGAGCAGTACTTC,CSVSGPSYEQYF
TRBJ2-7,TRBV7-3,.,TRBD2,TGTGCCAGCAGGATTCACGGACTAGCGGGAAACTACGAGCAGTACTTC,CASRIHGLAGNYEQYF
TRBJ2-3,TRBV28,many,.,TGTGCCAGCAGTTTCCTCAGCGGGACAGATACGCAGTATTTT,CASSFLSGTDTQYF